This is a list of T cell receptor beta chains from one sample in a study of CD8 T cells in ankylosing spondylitis. TCRdb processed the 5' RACE reads anew with MiXCR; each CDR3 protein has one entry. The sample includes 300,000 to 400,000 distinct CDR3 sequences, around 20% of them seen just once. The material sequenced was blood, either unsorted or a sorted T cell fraction (not recorded which). These receptors were obtained from a male donor with ankylosing spondylitis. Both conserved end residues are part of each CDR3. Fields, in order: clone size, J gene, D gene, V gene, CDR3 protein, CDR3 DNA. D genes are given only for firm matches. Clone size is given for some rows only: seen once, a few or many times, or a class if the clone is expanded.

>NA|TRBJ2-5|TRBD1|TRBV28
CASKTPGGTWGETQYF
TGTGCCAGCAAGACCCCAGGGGGCACCTGGGGAGAGACCCAGTACTTC
>NA|TRBJ1-1|TRBD1|TRBV5-1
CASAGGADTEAFF
TGCGCCAGCGCAGGGGGCGCCGACACTGAAGCTTTCTTT
>few|TRBJ2-3|NA|TRBV6-2/TRBV6-3
CASSYGTSDTDTQYF
TGTGCCAGCAGTTACGGGACAAGTGACACAGATACGCAGTATTTT
>NA|TRBJ1-6|NA|TRBV2
CASSAEQSSYNSPLHF
TGTGCCAGCAGTGCTGAACAGAGCTCCTATAATTCACCCCTCCACTTT
>few|TRBJ2-1|NA|TRBV20-1
CSARIPGRSSYNEQFF
TGCAGTGCTAGAATACCGGGACGGAGCTCCTACAATGAGCAGTTCTTC
>few|TRBJ2-7|TRBD1|TRBV10-3
CAISDSAAGTGFEQYF
TGTGCCATCAGTGATTCCGCCGCCGGGACAGGGTTCGAGCAGTACTTC
>NA|TRBJ2-5|TRBD1|TRBV5-1
CASSPTGDHETQYF
TGCGCCAGCAGCCCGACAGGGGATCATGAGACCCAGTACTTC
>NA|TRBJ2-3|TRBD2|TRBV2
CASSEGTSLGGTDTQYF
TGTGCCAGCAGTGAAGGGACTAGCCTGGGGGGCACAGATACGCAGTATTTT
>few|TRBJ2-1|TRBD2|TRBV7-2
CASALAADWMDEQFF
TGTGCCAGCGCTCTAGCGGCCGATTGGATGGATGAGCAGTTCTTC
>few|TRBJ2-3|TRBD1|TRBV28
CASSSRTGVGDTQYF
TGTGCCAGCAGTTCCCGGACAGGGGTTGGAGATACGCAGTATTTT
>few|TRBJ1-1|TRBD1|TRBV2
CASSLRQGRAFF
TGTGCCAGCAGTCTAAGACAGGGGCGAGCTTTCTTT
>few|TRBJ1-1|NA|TRBV3-1
CASSQEGVSTEAFF
TGTGCCAGCAGCCAAGAAGGGGTGAGCACTGAAGCTTTCTTT
>NA|TRBJ1-3|NA|TRBV5-1
CASGTGIGNTIYF
TGCGCCAGCGGCACAGGAATAGGAAACACCATATATTTT
>few|TRBJ2-3|TRBD2|TRBV3-1
CASSQESAGVWTDTQYF
TGTGCCAGCAGCCAAGAATCAGCGGGAGTTTGGACAGATACGCAGTATTTT
>NA|TRBJ2-7|NA|TRBV18
CASSPGQASLAEQYF
TGTGCCAGCTCACCAGGGCAGGCCTCGCTAGCCGAGCAGTACTTC
>NA|TRBJ2-1|TRBD2|TRBV28
CASSREAGPVGNEQFF
TGTGCCAGCAGCCGGGAAGCGGGACCGGTTGGAAATGAGCAGTTCTTC
>NA|TRBJ1-5|TRBD1|TRBV12-3/TRBV12-4
CASSSAPGQYRPQHF
TGTGCCAGCAGTTCAGCTCCGGGACAGTATCGGCCCCAGCATTTT
>few|TRBJ2-5|TRBD2|TRBV28
CASNPRDYKETQYF
TGTGCCAGCAACCCCCGGGACTACAAAGAGACCCAGTACTTC
>once|TRBJ2-2|TRBD1|TRBV20-1
CCARGTGQNPNTGELFF
TGCTGTGCTAGAGGGACAGGGCAGAACCCCAACACCGGGGAGCTGTTTTTT
>few|TRBJ2-5|TRBD1|TRBV7-8
CASSLGRTGKETQYF
TGTGCCAGCAGCTTAGGTCGGACAGGGAAAGAGACCCAGTACTTC
>few|TRBJ1-1|TRBD1|TRBV5-1
CASSLVGDSWNTEAFF
TGCGCCAGCAGCTTGGTCGGGGACAGTTGGAACACTGAAGCTTTCTTT
>NA|TRBJ2-5|NA|TRBV6-2/TRBV6-3
CASSQSAWDQETQYF
TGTGCCAGCAGTCAATCCGCCTGGGACCAAGAGACCCAGTACTTC
>NA|TRBJ1-4|NA|TRBV5-1
CASSFATPLAELFF
TGCGCCAGCAGCTTCGCGACACCATTGGCGGAACTGTTTTTT
>many|TRBJ2-1|NA|TRBV4-3
CASSQRSNGGREQFF
TGCGCCAGCAGCCAAAGATCAAATGGGGGGAGGGAGCAGTTCTTC
>NA|TRBJ2-3|NA|TRBV6-5
CASSYSMTATDTQYF
TGTGCCAGCAGTTACTCGATGACAGCTACAGATACGCAGTATTTT
>few|TRBJ1-4|NA|TRBV15
CATSRQAADEKLFF
TGTGCCACCAGCCGCCAGGCAGCAGATGAAAAACTGTTTTTT
>NA|TRBJ2-7|TRBD1|TRBV12-3/TRBV12-4
CASSSPPGTGHYEQYF
TGTGCCAGCAGTTCACCACCCGGGACAGGGCACTACGAGCAGTACTTC
>many|TRBJ2-2|NA|TRBV6-2/TRBV6-3
CASSPTLAGNTGELFF
TGTGCCAGCAGTCCTACCTTGGCGGGGAACACCGGGGAGCTGTTTTTT
>NA|TRBJ1-1|NA|TRBV5-1
CASSFRDLGTEAFF
TGCGCCAGCAGCTTTAGGGATTTGGGCACTGAAGCTTTCTTT
>few|TRBJ2-3|NA|TRBV16
CASSQTGLSTQYF
TGTGCCAGCAGCCAAACCGGTCTTTCAACGCAGTATTTT
>NA|TRBJ2-3|NA|TRBV11-2
CASSLGVITQYF
TGTGCCAGCAGCTTGGGGGTAATTACGCAGTATTTT
>NA|TRBJ1-1|NA|TRBV7-2
CASSLAPSLEAFF
TGTGCCAGCAGCTTAGCACCTTCCCTGGAAGCTTTCTTT
>few|TRBJ2-1|TRBD1|TRBV28
CASRYHRGDEQFF
TGTGCCAGCAGATACCACAGGGGCGATGAGCAGTTCTTC